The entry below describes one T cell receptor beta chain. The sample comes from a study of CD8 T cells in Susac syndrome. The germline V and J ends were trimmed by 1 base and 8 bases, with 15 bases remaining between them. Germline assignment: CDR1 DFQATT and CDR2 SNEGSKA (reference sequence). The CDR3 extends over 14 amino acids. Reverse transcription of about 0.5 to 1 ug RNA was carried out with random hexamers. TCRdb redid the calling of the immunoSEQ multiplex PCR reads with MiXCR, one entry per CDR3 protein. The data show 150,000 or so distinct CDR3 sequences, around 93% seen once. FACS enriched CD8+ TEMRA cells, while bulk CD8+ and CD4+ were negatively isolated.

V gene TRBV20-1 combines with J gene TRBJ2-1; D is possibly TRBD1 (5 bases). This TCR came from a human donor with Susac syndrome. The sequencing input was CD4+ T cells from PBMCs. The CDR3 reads CSARGNRPRDEQFF. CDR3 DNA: TGCAGTGCTAGAGGAAACAGGCCCAGGGATGAGCAGTTCTTC.